One sample yielded the 9 T cell receptor beta chains listed below, sequenced in a study of human T cells and chemical hapten exposure (dated by TCRdb to about 2021). The sample's time point label, in plain terms: patch test 2, 6 weeks after DPC sensitization. Per the publication, the treatment or condition label means: therapeutic diphenylcyclopropenone sensitization with weekly scalp DPC. Library method: RACE. The listed sequencing device is NextSeq 500. The public reads were reprocessed in TCRdb via fastp at Q25 and MiXCR, keeping in-frame beta chains. Rows are unified per CDR3 protein, each entry keeping the most common DNA and genes. Recorded for this sample are around 99,000 distinct CDR3 sequences; roughly a tenth of them occurred a single time. Jointly, the top ten make up 2.5% to 3.5% of the sample. The material sequenced was whole blood, taken in connection with sensitization to the hapten diphenylcyclopropenone (DPC). The receptor source for this set is a woman aged 40 to 50 with alopecia areata. Some clones in this sample may be carry-over from other donors' samples.

Many counts were recorded for this clonotype. This chain links TRBV7-6 with TRBJ2-5, with TRBD1 matching 9 bases. V was clipped by 6 bases and J by 4 bases; unmatched bases: 6. The CDR3 runs to 14 residues. Germline V lookup: CDR1 SGHVS, CDR2 FNYEAQ. CDR3 loop: CASRRDRVRETQYF. The DNA of the CDR3 is TGTGCCAGCAGAAGGGACAGGGTGAGAGAGACCCAGTACTTC. The complete variable domain, with remaining parts taken from reference TRBV7-6 and TRBJ2-5, reads GAGVSQSPRYKVTKRGQDVALRCDPISGHVSLYWYRQALGQGPEFLTYFNYEAQQDKSGLPNDRFSAERPEGSISTLTIQRTEQRDSAMYRCASRRDRVRETQYFGPGTRLLVL.

The rearrangement uses TRBV5-1 and TRBJ2-5; 11 nucleotides agree with TRBD2. Losses at the gene ends were 5 bases for V and 5 bases for J; bases not matched to a gene: 2. The CDR3 sequence is 13 residues long. Germline V lookup: CDR1 SGHRS, CDR2 YFSETQ. CDR3 in DNA: TGCGCCAGCAGACTAGCGGGGGTTGAGACCCAGTACTTC. As protein: CASRLAGVETQYF. The full variable domain, with the rest looked up from reference TRBV5-1 and TRBJ2-5, is KAGVTQTPRYLIKTRGQQVTLSCSPISGHRSVSWYQQTPGQGLQFLFEYFSETQRNKGNFPGRFSGRQFSNSRSEMNVSTLELGDSALYLCASRLAGVETQYFGPGTRLLVL.

This clonotype was seen a handful of times. This chain uses TRBV28 with TRBJ2-3; either TRBD1 or TRBD2 may supply D (6 bases each). Germline lookup yields CDR1 MDHEN and CDR2 SYDVKM. This CDR3 region has 16 residues. V lost 5 bases and J 2 bases, leaving 17 bases between the germline ends. CDR3 region: CASSPPRGGHTDTQYF. CDR3 nucleotide sequence: TGTGCCAGCAGTCCGCCGAGAGGGGGGCACACAGATACGCAGTATTTT.

V is TRBV7-9 and J is TRBJ2-1, with 8 bases matching TRBD2. Trimming cost V 7 bases and J 3 bases; bases outside gene matches: 8. CDR1 is SEHNR and CDR2 is FQNEAQ in the germline V gene (reference sequence). This CDR3 is 15 amino acids long. The CDR3 region is CASIEPGGGYNEQFF. The CDR3 DNA is TGTGCCAGCATCGAACCGGGAGGGGGCTACAATGAGCAGTTCTTC. The whole variable domain, remainder taken from reference TRBV7-9 and TRBJ2-1, is DTGVSQNPRHKITKRGQNVTFRCDPISEHNRLYWYRQTLGQGPEFLTYFQNEAQLEKSRLLSDRFSAERPKGSFSTLEIQRTEQGDSAMYLCASIEPGGGYNEQFFGPGTRLTVL.

The chain recombines TRBV3-1 with TRBJ2-2; the D call may be TRBD1 or TRBD2 (5 bases each). CDR3 length equals 14 residues. In germline, CDR1 is LGHDT, CDR2 YNNKEL (reference sequence). V was clipped by 3 bases and J by 1 base, with 6 bases between them. The CDR3 region has the DNA TGTGCCAGCAGCCAGGGGGTGAACACCGGGGAGCTGTTTTTT. It translates to CASSQGVNTGELFF.

V and J are TRBV20-1 and TRBJ2-5; 10 bases match TRBD2. Trimming at V came to 4 bases and at J to 5 bases, leaving 13 bases not matched to a gene. CDR3 size: 16 residues. Per germline, CDR1 DFQATT and CDR2 SNEGSKA (reference sequence). CDR3 nucleotide sequence: TGCAGTGCTAACCCCTTACTAGCGGGGCGACAGGAGACCCAGTACTTC. Translated, it gives CSANPLLAGRQETQYF.

This clonotype was found many times. The chain combines TRBV4-2 with TRBJ1-6; D not resolved. V was clipped by 0 bases and J by 8 bases, with 11 bases between them. The CDR3 length is 15 residues. Germline CDR1 and CDR2: LGHNA and YNFKEQ. The DNA for the CDR3 is TGTGCCAGCAGCCAAGAGGTGACCGGCTATTCACCCCTCCACTTT. It is translated as CASSQEVTGYSPLHF.

This clonotype was detected many times. The chain combines TRBV28 with TRBJ1-5; a possible D gene is TRBD1 (6 bases). CDR1 MDHEN and CDR2 SYDVKM come from the germline V gene. V shed 6 bases and J shed 7 bases, with 16 bases lying between them. CDR3 length equals 14 residues. In DNA form, the CDR3 reads TGTGCCAGCAGAAACGACAGGAGAGGGCAGCCCCAGCATTTT. Residues: CASRNDRRGQPQHF.

This clonotype was counted many times. V is TRBV3-1 and J is TRBJ2-7; D is uncertain. This CDR3 has 12 residues. Germline loops: CDR1 LGHDT, CDR2 YNNKEL (reference sequence). The V end was cut by 5 bases, the J end by 0 bases, with 5 bases between. CDR3 coding DNA: TGTGCCAGCAGCTACGGCTCCTACGAGCAGTACTTC. Its protein is CASSYGSYEQYF.